A single sample gave rise to the 25 T cell receptor beta chains below, sequenced in a study of blood T cell repertoires in COVID-19. Assay: immunoSEQ multiplex PCR; the TCRdb copy retains only in-frame clones and omits some. Of approximately 100,000 clones in the sample, 80% to 90% are singletons; the top ten hold 2.7%. The sequenced material came from PBMCs or T cells enriched from blood (not recorded which). The receptors shown here come from a woman between 50 and 59 years old who had recovered from COVID-19.

J is TRBJ2-5 and V is TRBV5-1; perhaps TRBD2 as D (5 bases). This CDR3 region has 16 residues. In germline, CDR1 is SGHRS, CDR2 YFSETQ. V lost 0 bases, J lost 0 bases, and 12 bases lay in between. The CDR3 region has the DNA TGCGCCAGCAGCTTGGAACCAGCGGTGTACCAAGAGACCCAGTACTTC. Amino acid sequence: CASSLEPAVYQETQYF.

This chain uses TRBV5-1 with TRBJ2-7, with D perhaps matching TRBD2 (5 bases). Germline V gene data show CDR1 as SGHRS and CDR2 as YFSETQ. The length of the CDR3 is 16 residues. Trimming cost V 0 bases and J 0 bases, with 13 bases left between them. Here the CDR3 DNA reads TGCGCCAGCAGCTTGGTCGTGGGAGACTTCTCCTACGAGCAGTACTTC. Translating it yields CASSLVVGDFSYEQYF.

This clone showed up just a few times. The chain uses TRBV2 and TRBJ1-1; 8 bases match TRBD1. CDR1 is SNHLY, CDR2 FYNNEI, per germline. The CDR3 is 14 residues long. V lost 6 bases and J lost 0; bases outside the gene matches: 3. The CDR3 nucleotides read TGTGCCAGCAGCCTGGACAGGGTGAACACTGAAGCTTTCTTT. Translation: CASSLDRVNTEAFF.

V is TRBV29-1 and J is TRBJ2-7; 8 bases align to TRBD2. The CDR3 sequence is 13 residues long. Germline values: CDR1 SQVTM, CDR2 ANQGSEA. V was clipped by 4 bases and J by 6 bases; unmatched bases: 8. This CDR3 reads CSVAVSGGGEQYF. DNA for the CDR3: TGCAGCGTTGCCGTTTCGGGAGGGGGCGAGCAGTACTTC.

This chain connects TRBV13 to TRBJ2-5, with D maybe TRBD2 (7 bases). The germline gives CDR1 PRHDT, CDR2 FYEKMQ (reference sequence). The CDR3 is made up of 15 amino acids. V lost 3 bases and J lost 5, with 16 bases in between. The DNA for the CDR3 is TGTGCCAGCAGCTTTTTGGGGGGGGCCGGGGAGACCCAGTACTTC. Translating gives CASSFLGGAGETQYF.

The table lists this clone with a few counts. This rearrangement joins TRBV9 to TRBJ2-7, with D hard to call. V dropped 0 bases and J dropped 2 bases, with 6 bases sitting between them. In germline, CDR1 is SGDLS, CDR2 YYNGEE. The length of the CDR3 is 13 residues. CDR3 amino acids: CASSVDSTYEQYF. CDR3 DNA: TGTGCCAGCAGCGTAGACAGTACCTACGAGCAGTACTTC.

The J gene is TRBJ1-6, the V gene TRBV2; TRBD1 matches 7 bases. CDR3 length: 16 amino acids. V was clipped by 6 bases and J by 5 bases; unmatched bases: 10. Germline V gene sequence: CDR1 SNHLY, CDR2 FYNNEI. The CDR3 loop is CASSSDRVGNNSPLHF. The CDR3 DNA is TGTGCCAGCAGCAGCGACAGGGTCGGTAATAATTCACCCCTCCACTTT.

J is TRBJ2-7 and V is TRBV2; perhaps TRBD1 as D (6 bases). CDR3 length: 12 amino acids. The germline V gene has CDR1 SNHLY and CDR2 FYNNEI. The V end lost 10 bases, the J end lost 0 bases, and 10 bases lay between the germline ends. The CDR3 nucleotides read TGTGCCAATGGACAGAGCTCCTACGAGCAGTACTTC. Its translation is CANGQSSYEQYF.

This chain joins TRBV28 and TRBJ1-6; TRBD1 might be the D (5 bases). CDR3 length equals 17 residues. Deletions cut 5 bases from V and 0 bases from J, with 14 bases between. Germline V lookup: CDR1 MDHEN, CDR2 SYDVKM. In DNA form, the CDR3 reads TGTGCCAGCAGTGCCCGAAAGACAGTCTCCTATAATTCACCCCTCCACTTT. Its translation: CASSARKTVSYNSPLHF.

The rearrangement uses TRBV10-1 and TRBJ1-1, with D possibly TRBD1 on 5 matching bases. Trimming took 4 bases from V and 10 from J, leaving 13 bases between them. CDR3 length equals 12 residues. Germline loops: CDR1 WNHNN, CDR2 SYGVQD (reference sequence). The CDR3 spells CASSASQQGAFF. Here the CDR3 DNA reads TGCGCCAGCAGTGCCTCACAGCAGGGAGCTTTCTTT.

The chain uses TRBV6-4 and TRBJ2-3; 10 positions match TRBD2. This CDR3 contains 15 residues. In germline, CDR1 is MRHNA, CDR2 SNTAGT. With 6 bases clipped from V and 1 base from J, the junction kept 4 bases outside the gene matches. CDR3 in amino acids: CASSPTSGGTDTQYF. CDR3 coding DNA: TGTGCCAGCAGCCCTACTAGCGGGGGCACAGATACGCAGTATTTT.

The rearrangement uses TRBV7-6 and TRBJ1-5; the match to TRBD1 covers 8 bases. The V and J ends lost 5 bases and 6 bases, in that order; junction bases with no gene match: 15. Germline CDR1 is SGHVS and CDR2 is FNYEAQ. CDR3 length: 17 amino acids. The CDR3: CASSARDRQGQAQPQHF. As DNA, the CDR3 is TGTGCCAGCAGCGCCCGAGACCGACAGGGGCAGGCTCAGCCCCAGCATTTT.

This chain links TRBV27 with TRBJ2-5; a weak D match, TRBD2 (6 bases). The V end lost 5 bases, the J end lost 6 bases, and 19 bases lay between the germline ends. This CDR3 is built from 15 residues. Per germline, CDR1 MNHEY and CDR2 SMNVEV (reference sequence). CDR3 sequence: CASSLRALEGKTQYF. In nucleotides, the CDR3 is TGTGCCAGCAGTCTCAGGGCCCTGGAGGGGAAGACCCAGTACTTC.

The gene calls are TRBV5-6 and TRBJ2-7; 9 positions agree with TRBD1. This CDR3 contains 15 residues. Germline loops: CDR1 SGHDT, CDR2 YYEEEE. The J segment lost 3 bases and the V segment lost 3 bases, leaving 7 bases of the junction unmatched. The CDR3 DNA reads TGTGCCAGCAGCTGGGACCGGGACAGGGTCTACGAGCAGTACTTC. This sequence encodes CASSWDRDRVYEQYF.

This chain uses TRBV11-2 with TRBJ2-7; possible D gene TRBD1, 6 bases. Trimming stripped 5 bases from V and 6 bases from J, with 14 bases between. Germline V CDR1 and CDR2: SGHAT, FQNNGV. The CDR3 extends over 13 amino acids. The CDR3 DNA reads as TGTGCCAGCAGCCGAACAGGGACGGGCGAGCAGTACTTC. Its translation is CASSRTGTGEQYF.

V is TRBV30 and J is TRBJ1-4; no firm D call. V shed 2 bases and J shed 5 bases, with 6 bases lying between them. This CDR3 is 12 amino acids long. Germline V gene data show CDR1 as GTSNPN and CDR2 as SVGIG (reference sequence). The CDR3 DNA follows: TGTGCCTGGAGTCCCAGAAATGAAAAACTGTTTTTT. It translates to CAWSPRNEKLFF.

The rearrangement uses TRBV18 and TRBJ1-1; a possible D gene is TRBD1 (6 bases). The V gene's germline CDR1 is KGHSH and CDR2 LQKENI. The ends were cut back, 4 bases at V and 4 bases at J, with 19 bases in the middle. There are 16 residues in the CDR3. The CDR3 here is CASSLGGTGVGTEAFF. CDR3 DNA: TGTGCCAGCTCACTAGGGGGTACAGGTGTGGGCACTGAAGCTTTCTTT.

The chain uses TRBV27 and TRBJ2-7; TRBD1 might be the D (5 bases). Trimming stripped 8 bases from V and 3 bases from J, with 20 bases between. The CDR3 spans 15 residues. Germline lookup yields CDR1 MNHEY and CDR2 SMNVEV (reference sequence). CDR3 amino acids: CASARKGKLYYEQYF. The CDR3 coding sequence is TGTGCCAGCGCTCGGAAGGGGAAATTATACTACGAGCAGTACTTC.

The J gene is TRBJ2-3, the V gene TRBV3-1 (or the pseudogene TRBV3-2); 7 positions match TRBD2. This CDR3 has 15 residues. Germline CDR1 reads LGHDT; CDR2 reads YNNKEL (reference sequence). The junction had 2 bases not matched to a gene; V was cut back by 1 base and J by 1 base. The CDR3 coding sequence is TGTGCCAGCAGCCAAGGGGACTACCGCACAGATACGCAGTATTTT. It is translated as CASSQGDYRTDTQYF.

This rearrangement joins TRBV10-3 to TRBJ2-5; 7 positions match TRBD1. Per germline, CDR1 ENHRY and CDR2 SYGVKD. The CDR3 contains 15 residues. Germline trimming cut 7 bases from V and 2 bases from J; bases unmatched to any gene: 10. CDR3 protein: CAITNDRAHQETQYF. DNA of the CDR3: TGTGCCATCACCAACGACAGGGCGCATCAAGAGACCCAGTACTTC.

The V and J genes are TRBV7-7 and TRBJ1-4; D is perhaps TRBD1 (6 bases). V was shortened by 5 bases and J by 2 bases, with 15 bases between the two germline ends. CDR1 and CDR2 from the germline V gene are SSHAT and FNYEAQ (reference sequence). This CDR3 comprises 16 residues. The CDR3 is CASSKGPRGTNEKLFF. CDR3 DNA: TGTGCCAGCAGCAAAGGCCCCAGGGGCACTAATGAAAAACTGTTTTTT. Complete variable domain (other parts from reference TRBV7-7 and TRBJ1-4): GAGVSQSPRYKVTKRGQDVTLRCDPISSHATLYWYQQALGQGPEFLTYFNYEAQPDKSGLPSDRFSAERPEGSISTLTIQRTEQRDSAMYRCASSKGPRGTNEKLFFGSGTQLSVL.

J is TRBJ1-2 and V is TRBV28; 7 bases are a match to TRBD1. V lost 4 bases, J lost 5 bases, and 7 bases stayed unmatched. Germline CDR1 and CDR2: MDHEN and SYDVKM. The CDR3 is made up of 14 amino acids. Here the CDR3 DNA reads TGTGCCAGCAGTTCCTCGGACAGGACATATGGCTACACCTTC. It yields the protein CASSSSDRTYGYTF.

The chain carries TRBV4-1 and TRBJ1-2, with D possibly matching TRBD1 (6 bases). There are 15 residues in the CDR3. V was clipped by 2 bases and J by 0 bases, with 10 bases between them. The germline V gene has CDR1 MGHRA and CDR2 YSYEKL. The CDR3 region has the DNA TGCGCCAGCAGCCAACCGTGGGGGCCTAACTATGGCTACACCTTC. It translates to CASSQPWGPNYGYTF.

This chain links TRBV6-5 with TRBJ2-3; 7 bases are shared with TRBD2. Germline loops: CDR1 MNHEY, CDR2 SVGAGI. The V gene end was trimmed by 7 bases and the J gene end by 2 bases; junction bases not matched to a gene: 9. The CDR3 contains 15 residues. The CDR3 loop is CASNQTQRDTDTQYF. DNA for the CDR3: TGTGCCAGCAATCAGACTCAGCGGGACACAGATACGCAGTATTTT.

This chain joins TRBV28 and TRBJ1-4, with TRBD1 identical over 9 bases. CDR3 size: 14 residues. Germline-derived CDR1 and CDR2 are MDHEN and SYDVKM. V dropped 6 bases and J dropped 8; count of bases not matched to a gene: 7. Here the CDR3 DNA reads TGTGCCAGCAGCCGGACAGGGGAGGTCGAAAAACTGTTTTTT. Protein sequence: CASSRTGEVEKLFF.